This TCR beta chain comes out of a study of Ad26.COV2.S vaccination and SARS-CoV-2 variants. Repertoires were generated with immunoSEQ multiplex PCR, while TCRdb's copy carries only in-frame clones and drops some. Counted here are a few hundred thousand clones, about 83% occurring once; the ten biggest clones make up about 7.4%. The sample's treatment: roughly 18 received Ad26.COV2.S at low or high dose, single or two shots; roughly five received placebo; per-sample allocation not given. It was on day 63 after the first vaccine or placebo injection that samples were taken. The ends lost 0 bases at V and 2 bases at J; junction bases unmatched: 10. The CDR3 covers 18 residues. Germline CDR1 is KGHSH and CDR2 is LQKENI.

V and J are TRBV18 and TRBJ2-3, with 8 bases lining up with TRBD2. The clonotype was recovered from a person between 18 and 60 years old who received the Ad26.COV2.S COVID-19 vaccine or a placebo. The sample here was peripheral blood, taken in a trial of Ad26.COV2.S vaccine versus placebo. As DNA, the CDR3 is TGTGCCAGCTCACCACCCCTGACTAGCGCTAGACCCACAGATACGCAGTATTTT. Translation gives CASSPPLTSARPTDTQYF.